The 28 T cell receptor beta chains below were found in one sample sequenced in a study of CD8 T cells in ankylosing spondylitis. From the 5' RACE reads, TCRdb called clonotypes with MiXCR, one entry per CDR3 protein. The sample records roughly 86,000 distinct CDR3 sequences, 8.5% to 9% being singletons. Material for sequencing was blood, either unsorted or a sorted T cell fraction (not recorded which). These receptors all come from a male donor with ankylosing spondylitis or in good health (not recorded which).

This clonotype was detected ten times or more. The chain joins TRBV7-6 to TRBJ1-5; the D gene is possibly TRBD1 (5 bases). The CDR3 runs to 15 residues. In germline, CDR1 is SGHVS, CDR2 FNYEAQ. V was trimmed by 1 base and J by 1 base, leaving 8 bases between them. CDR3 sequence (DNA): TGTGCCAGCAGCTTAGGGGGGTTGAGCAATCAGCCCCAGCATTTT. Amino acid sequence: CASSLGGLSNQPQHF. Full variable domain (missing parts from reference TRBV7-6 and TRBJ1-5): GAGVSQSPRYKVTKRGQDVALRCDPISGHVSLYWYRQALGQGPEFLTYFNYEAQQDKSGLPNDRFSAERPEGSISTLTIQRTEQRDSAMYRCASSLGGLSNQPQHFGDGTRLSIL.

The chain carries TRBV5-1 and TRBJ2-2; maybe TRBD1 (6 bases). The CDR3 spans 16 residues. With 2 bases removed from V and 4 bases from J, the gap between germline ends came to 15 bases. Looked up from germline, CDR1 is SGHRS and CDR2 is YFSETQ. The CDR3 DNA sequence: TGCGCCAGCAGCTTCTCTGCAGGGGCTAGCACCGGGGAGCTGTTTTTT. Translation gives CASSFSAGASTGELFF.

The genes are TRBV2 and TRBJ2-2; D might be TRBD2 (5 bases). Germline assignment: CDR1 SNHLY and CDR2 FYNNEI. The CDR3 totals 15 residues. The CDR3 sequence is CVTRAASSPPGELFF. CDR3 bases: TGTGTCACCAGAGCTGCTAGCAGTCCCCCCGGGGAGCTGTTTTTT.

The sample holds many counts of this clonotype. This chain connects TRBV5-1 to TRBJ2-5; a weak D match, TRBD1 (6 bases). The V gene's germline CDR1 is SGHRS and CDR2 YFSETQ. V lost 4 bases to trimming and J lost 5 bases, with 12 bases between them. The CDR3 has 13 residues. The CDR3 sequence: CASSLDRKETQYF. CDR3 coding DNA: TGCGCCAGCAGCCTAGACAGGAAGGAGACCCAGTACTTC.

This clonotype was recorded at least ten times. J is TRBJ2-1 and V is TRBV7-2; D not certain. CDR1 and CDR2 (germline): SGHTA, FQGNSA. The CDR3 spans 14 residues. V dropped 7 bases and J dropped 4 bases, with 14 bases sitting between them. CDR3 loop: CASTQNLLYNEQFF. In DNA, the CDR3 is TGTGCCAGCACCCAAAACCTTCTTTACAATGAGCAGTTCTTC. Looking up the rest from reference TRBV7-2 and TRBJ2-1 gives the full variable domain: GAGVSQSPSNKVTEKGKDVELRCDPISGHTALYWYRQSLGQGLEFLIYFQGNSAPDKSGLPSDRFSAERTGGSVSTLTIQRTQQEDSAVYLCASTQNLLYNEQFFGPGTRLTVL.

The rearrangement uses TRBV5-1 and TRBJ2-2; 8 nucleotides line up with TRBD1. After removal of 4 bases from V and 6 bases from J, the junction contained 5 bases not matched to a gene. The CDR3 is 14 amino acids. Germline V CDR1 and CDR2: SGHRS, YFSETQ. CDR3 nucleotides: TGCGCCAGCAGCGCCCCAGGGGGCGCCGGGGAGCTGTTTTTT. It encodes CASSAPGGAGELFF.

This clonotype showed up many times. The chain recombines TRBV27 with TRBJ2-2; 10 bases fit TRBD2. The CDR3 has 16 amino acids. V was pared by 2 bases and J by 6 bases, with 6 bases of the junction left unmatched. Germline V CDR1 and CDR2: MNHEY, SMNVEV (reference sequence). CDR3 in amino acids: CASSLGSGGAAGELFF. CDR3 nucleotide sequence: TGTGCCAGCAGTTTAGGAAGCGGGGGGGCAGCCGGGGAGCTGTTTTTT.

With respect to this clonotype: A clone one base away is much larger, so this may be a read error. The chain recombines TRBV3-1 with TRBJ2-1; TRBD1 matches 8 bases. This CDR3 region has 17 residues. Germline CDR1 reads LGHDT; CDR2 reads YNNKEL (reference sequence). CDR3 DNA: TGTGCCAGCTGCCAAGATAACTTCTGGACAGGGCTCAATGAGCAGTTCTTC. Amino acids: CASCQDNFWTGLNEQFF.

In its sample, this clonotype was seen many times. An end of the junction does not agree with germline; a read error may underlie this. The chain links TRBV7-7 to TRBJ2-1; D perhaps matches TRBD2 (6 bases). Per the germline V gene, CDR1 is SSHAT and CDR2 is FNYEAQ (reference sequence). This CDR3 comprises 15 residues. CDR3 in DNA: TGTGCTAGCAGCTTAGTACACGGGCGGGATAATGAGCAGTTCTTC. It encodes CASSLVHGRDNEQFF.

This clonotype was detected only a few times. This chain connects TRBV7-3 to TRBJ2-2, with 8 bases lining up with TRBD1. The junction had 3 bases not matched to a gene; V was cut back by 2 bases and J by 4 bases. The CDR3 sequence is 15 residues long. CDR1 and CDR2 (germline): SGHTA, FQGTGA. The CDR3 DNA reads TGTGCCAGCAGCTTACAGGGGGCGGTCACCGGGGAGCTGTTTTTT. This encodes CASSLQGAVTGELFF.

This clonotype has ten or more counts. The rearrangement joins TRBV20-1 to TRBJ2-5; D unresolved. Germline CDR1 reads DFQATT; CDR2 reads SNEGSKA (reference sequence). Trimming stripped 3 bases from V and 5 bases from J, with 19 bases between. The CDR3 spans 15 residues. CDR3 region: CSARFPPDPKETQYF. For the CDR3, the DNA is TGCAGTGCTAGGTTCCCGCCGGATCCCAAGGAGACCCAGTACTTC.

Regarding this clonotype: A much larger clone lies one base from this, so it may be a read error. The chain combines TRBV7-2 with TRBJ2-3; D possibly corresponds to TRBD2 (6 bases). Trimming cost V 3 bases and J 1 base, with 11 bases left between them. Germline V lookup: CDR1 SGHTA, CDR2 FQGNSA. The CDR3 is made up of 15 amino acids. The DNA for the CDR3 is TGTGCCAGCAGCTTCGGGGCTAGCGGCACAGATACGCAGTATTTT. Protein product: CASSFGASGTDTQYF.

The V and J genes are TRBV12-3 or TRBV12-4 and TRBJ1-4, with TRBD1 as a possible D gene (6 bases). V shed 11 bases and J shed 5 bases, with 27 bases lying between them. The CDR3 totals 17 residues. The CDR3 loop reads CACCPLLQGPENEKLFF. CDR3 DNA: TGTGCCTGCTGCCCCCTCCTCCAGGGGCCGGAAAATGAAAAACTGTTTTTT.

This clonotype came up many times. The chain recombines TRBV21-1 with TRBJ2-3; the D segment call TRBD1 is taken from the table without a DNA check. TRBV21-1 is a known pseudogene. CDR3 length: 11 residues. CDR3: CAPRGADTQYF. CDR3 sequence (DNA): TGTGCCCCCAGGGGGGCAGATACGCAGTATTTT.

Many counts were recorded for this clonotype. This chain joins TRBV9 and TRBJ2-1, with TRBD1 identical over 9 bases. Germline CDR1 is SGDLS and CDR2 is YYNGEE. With V trimmed by 4 bases and J by 5 bases, 4 bases remained unmatched. This CDR3 has 14 amino acids. The CDR3 DNA follows: TGTGCCAGCAGCCCCTGGACAGGGGACAATGAGCAGTTCTTC. This encodes CASSPWTGDNEQFF.

This clonotype was recorded many times. The V and J genes are TRBV6-5 and TRBJ1-3; D unresolved. The length of the CDR3 is 15 residues. The germline V gene encodes CDR1 MNHEY and CDR2 SVGAGI. Trimming stripped 7 bases from V and 0 bases from J, with 13 bases between. The CDR3 sequence is CASNNPGNSGNTIYF. Written as DNA, the CDR3 is TGTGCCAGCAATAACCCGGGAAACTCTGGAAACACCATATATTTT.

By share, this clonotype counts as medium-sized. The chain combines TRBV29-1 with TRBJ1-5; 10 bases match TRBD1. Germline values: CDR1 SQVTM, CDR2 ANQGSEA. V lost 4 bases and J lost 2; bases outside the gene matches: 2. This CDR3 region has 14 residues. CDR3 sequence reads: CSVGDRGGNQPQHF. In nucleotides, the CDR3 is TGCAGCGTTGGGGACAGGGGAGGCAATCAGCCCCAGCATTTT.

Points on this clonotype: A much larger clone lies a single base off, so this may be a read error. The V gene is TRBV28, the J gene TRBJ2-1, with D possibly TRBD2 on 5 matching bases. V was pared by 7 bases and J by 9 bases, with 19 bases between. This CDR3 contains 14 residues. CDR1 is MDHEN and CDR2 is SYDVKM in the germline V gene. CDR3 region: CASMGVRLGSEQFF. The CDR3 DNA follows: TGTGCCAGCATGGGTGTCAGGCTGGGGAGTGAGCAGTTCTTC.

This clonotype was counted many times. The chain uses TRBV7-2 and TRBJ1-2; 8 nucleotides line up with TRBD1. V lost 5 bases and J lost 7; bases outside the gene matches: 6. Germline V gives CDR1 SGHTA, CDR2 FQGNSA. CDR3 length equals 13 residues. CDR3 DNA: TGTGCCAGCAGCCAGACAGGGGCGGGTGGCTACACCTTC. Translating it yields CASSQTGAGGYTF.

This chain uses TRBV9 with TRBJ2-7, with 7 bases matching TRBD1. V trimming: 4 bases; J trimming: 6 bases; junction bases outside the gene matches: 13. CDR1 SGDLS and CDR2 YYNGEE come from the germline V gene. The length of the CDR3 is 15 residues. The CDR3 protein is CASSLYRDSLSEQYF. The CDR3 nucleotides are TGTGCCAGCAGCCTTTACCGGGACAGCCTGAGCGAGCAGTACTTC. The complete variable domain, with remaining parts taken from reference TRBV9 and TRBJ2-7, reads DSGVTQTPKHLITATGQRVTLRCSPRSGDLSVYWYQQSLDQGLQFLIQYYNGEERAKGNILERFSAQQFPDLHSELNLSSLELGDSALYFCASSLYRDSLSEQYFGPGTRLTVT.

This clonotype was observed a few times. The chain joins TRBV5-5 to TRBJ2-5, with 7 bases matching TRBD2. The CDR3 totals 15 residues. CDR1 is SGHKS, CDR2 YYEKEE, per germline (reference sequence). Trimming removed 3 bases from V and 5 bases from J; junction bases left unmatched: 10. The chain's CDR3 is CASSSRLAVRETQYF. The CDR3 coding sequence is TGTGCCAGCAGCTCGCGACTAGCTGTTAGGGAGACCCAGTACTTC. The full variable domain, its missing parts supplied by reference TRBV5-5 and TRBJ2-5, is DAGVTQSPTHLIKTRGQQVTLRCSPISGHKSVSWYQQVLGQGPQFIFQYYEKEERGRGNFPDRFSARQFPNYSSELNVNALLLGDSALYLCASSSRLAVRETQYFGPGTRLLVL.

This clonotype was observed many times. The chain has TRBV2 and TRBJ1-2, with D uncertain. Germline V gene data show CDR1 as SNHLY and CDR2 as FYNNEI. This CDR3 contains 14 residues. Trimming cost V 7 bases and J 2 bases, with 14 bases left between them. In DNA form, the CDR3 reads TGTGCCAGCACCTCGCCCAGGAGAAACTATGGCTACACCTTC. Its translation: CASTSPRRNYGYTF. The complete variable domain, with remaining parts taken from reference TRBV2 and TRBJ1-2, reads EPEVTQTPSHQVTQMGQEVILRCVPISNHLYFYWYRQILGQKVEFLVSFYNNEISEKSEIFDDQFSVERPDGSNFTLKIRSTKLEDSAMYFCASTSPRRNYGYTFGSGTRLTVV.

This clonotype was detected many times. V usage is TRBV20-1 and J usage is TRBJ2-2; TRBD1 matches at 9 bases. The CDR3 has 14 amino acids. The germline CDR1 and CDR2 sequences are DFQATT and SNEGSKA (reference sequence). V shed 5 bases, J shed 6 bases, and the junction held 7 bases outside the gene matches. CDR3 bases: TGCAGTGCTTCCGGGACAGGGTTAGCCGGGGAGCTGTTTTTT. This codes for CSASGTGLAGELFF.

In regard to this clonotype: A much bigger clone sits one base away, suggesting this may be a read error. The chain couples TRBV27 to TRBJ1-2, with a tentative D call TRBD1 (6 bases). Looked up from germline, CDR1 is MNHEY and CDR2 is SMNVEV (reference sequence). The CDR3 runs to 15 residues. Trimming took off 3 bases at V and 8 bases at J, with 19 bases between the two ends. The CDR3 coding sequence is TGTGCCAGCAGTTTGTCAGGGGACTCTGGTGGCGGCTACACCTTC. Translated, it gives CASSLSGDSGGGYTF.

This clonotype was detected many times. The chain is built from TRBV20-1 and TRBJ2-3; the match to TRBD2 covers 8 bases. The CDR3 length is 13 residues. Per the germline V gene, CDR1 is DFQATT and CDR2 is SNEGSKA (reference sequence). J was trimmed by 5 bases and V by 3 bases; bases with no gene match: 4. The CDR3 loop is CSASSGGIDTQYF. The CDR3 DNA is TGCAGTGCTAGCAGCGGGGGAATAGATACGCAGTATTTT.

This clonotype was observed at least ten times. The chain uses TRBV19 and TRBJ2-7; the D is unclear. CDR1 is LNHDA and CDR2 is SQIVND in the germline V gene (reference sequence). CDR3 length: 14 residues. V was trimmed by 4 bases and J by 7 bases, leaving 17 bases between them. The DNA of the CDR3 is TGTGCCAGTAGTACCAACAACCTGCTGGGGGAGCAGTACTTC. This sequence encodes CASSTNNLLGEQYF.

In its sample, this clonotype was seen a few times. This chain joins TRBV7-2 and TRBJ1-5; D is ambiguous. Trimming removed 1 base at V and 2 bases at J, with 12 bases between. Germline assignment: CDR1 SGHTA and CDR2 FQGNSA. The CDR3 consists of 16 residues. The CDR3 DNA follows: TGTGCCAGCAGCTTAGTGGCGGGAATGGGCAATCAGCCCCAGCATTTT. Translating it yields CASSLVAGMGNQPQHF.

The chain has TRBV20-1 and TRBJ2-1, with D possibly being TRBD1 or TRBD2 (5 bases each). There are 16 residues in the CDR3. The germline V gene encodes CDR1 DFQATT and CDR2 SNEGSKA (reference sequence). V was pared by 6 bases and J by 5 bases, with 23 bases between. CDR3 DNA sequence: TGCAGTGCCCAGGGATTGAGGGGCGGTTCGGACAATGAGCAGTTCTTC. Residues: CSAQGLRGGSDNEQFF.